A single sample is the source of the 20 T cell receptor beta chains below, sequenced in a study of T cells after somatic rescue of genetic block. Data came from immunoSEQ multiplex PCR; TCRdb stores just in-frame clones and leaves some out. This table holds several thousand clones, roughly 76% found once. The sample taken for sequencing was peripheral blood mononuclear cells (PBMCs). These receptors were obtained from a boy between 10 and 17 years old.

V and J are TRBV7-2 and TRBJ2-2; no clear D gene. Germline values: CDR1 SGHTA, CDR2 FQGNSA. Deletions cut 1 base from V and 9 bases from J, with 3 bases between. This CDR3 comprises 11 residues. The DNA of the CDR3 is TGTGCCAGCAGCTTAGACAGGGAGCTGTTTTTT. This translates into CASSLDRELFF.

This clone appeared a few times. The V and J genes are TRBV6-4 and TRBJ1-1; 7 bases are shared with TRBD1. The junction had 7 bases not matched to a gene; V was cut back by 7 bases and J by 5 bases. Germline CDR1 and CDR2: MRHNA and SNTAGT. CDR3 length: 13 residues. CDR3 DNA sequence: TGTGCCAGCATTCGACAGGGATATACTGAAGCTTTCTTT. Its protein is CASIRQGYTEAFF.

The CDR3, as DNA: TGTGCCAGCAGCTCGCAACTTAGCGGGGGGGCCGGGGCCCAGTACTTC. Its protein product is CASSSQLSGGAGAQYF. The chain is built from TRBV7-2 and TRBJ2-5; the match to TRBD2 covers 11 bases. V lost 4 bases to trimming and J lost 9 bases; unmatched junction nucleotides: 13. This CDR3 has 16 amino acids. Germline V gene sequence: CDR1 SGHTA, CDR2 FQGNSA.

The rearrangement uses TRBV7-3 and TRBJ2-3; TRBD2 aligns across 8 bases. The germline gives CDR1 SGHTA, CDR2 FQGTGA. V was clipped by 5 bases and J by 5 bases; unmatched bases: 3. The CDR3 spans 13 residues. The CDR3 nucleotides read TGTGCCAGCAGCCCGGGAGGGGGAGATACGCAGTATTTT. Its protein product is CASSPGGGDTQYF.

The rearrangement links TRBV11-2 to TRBJ2-5, with D possibly TRBD1 on 6 matching bases. Looked up from germline, CDR1 is SGHAT and CDR2 is FQNNGV. This CDR3 is built from 15 residues. V shed 4 bases and J shed 5 bases, with 17 bases lying between them. CDR3 loop: CASSYNRVGRETQYF. Here the CDR3 DNA reads TGTGCCAGCAGCTACAACAGGGTCGGTCGGGAGACCCAGTACTTC. Full variable domain (outside the CDR3, taken from reference TRBV11-2 and TRBJ2-5): EAGVAQSPRYKIIEKRQSVAFWCNPISGHATLYWYQQILGQGPKLLIQFQNNGVVDDSQLPKDRFSAERLKGVDSTLKIQPAKLEDSAVYLCASSYNRVGRETQYFGPGTRLLVL.

This clone was observed a handful of times. The V gene is TRBV11-2, the J gene TRBJ2-7; D may correspond to TRBD1 or TRBD2 (5 bases each). Between the trimmed V and J ends, which lost 5 bases and 3 bases, there was a span of 17 bases. The CDR3 consists of 15 residues. In germline, CDR1 is SGHAT, CDR2 FQNNGV. The DNA of the CDR3 is TGTGCCAGCAGCCCCTTCAGGGAGCCTCTCTACGAGCAGTACTTC. Translated: CASSPFREPLYEQYF.

V is TRBV5-1 and J is TRBJ2-5; no clear D gene. The CDR3 totals 13 residues. Germline CDR1 reads SGHRS; CDR2 reads YFSETQ. V dropped 4 bases and J dropped 2 bases, with 9 bases sitting between them. CDR3 DNA: TGCGCCAGCAGCCGTACTTATCAAGAGACCCAGTACTTC. As protein: CASSRTYQETQYF.

V gene TRBV5-1 combines with J gene TRBJ2-7; 7 bases map to TRBD1. Germline V CDR1 and CDR2: SGHRS, YFSETQ. The CDR3 is made up of 14 amino acids. The trim removed 4 bases at V and 2 bases at J, leaving 6 bases unmatched. Written as DNA, the CDR3 is TGCGCCAGCAGCCTAAGACAGGGCACCTACGAGCAGTACTTC. This codes for CASSLRQGTYEQYF.

V usage is TRBV14 and J usage is TRBJ2-1; perhaps D is TRBD1 or TRBD2 (5 bases each). V gave up 4 bases and J gave up 13 bases, with 17 bases separating them. Germline V lookup: CDR1 SGHDN, CDR2 FVKESK. CDR3 length equals 13 residues. The CDR3 DNA follows: TGTGCCAGCAGCCCCTACCCCGGGACCATACAGTTCTTC. Translating it yields CASSPYPGTIQFF.

V is TRBV9 and J is TRBJ1-4, with D maybe TRBD1 (6 bases). The CDR3 has 14 amino acids. In germline, CDR1 is SGDLS, CDR2 YYNGEE. V was cut by 6 bases and J by 3 bases, with 12 bases left in between. The CDR3 bases are TGTGCCAGCACCATGGGACAATCTAATGAAAAACTGTTTTTT. Amino acid sequence: CASTMGQSNEKLFF.

The rearrangement joins TRBV4-3 to TRBJ1-1; TRBD1 matches at 9 bases. The ends lost 0 bases at V and 5 bases at J; junction bases unmatched: 13. Per germline, CDR1 LGHNA and CDR2 YSLEER. The CDR3 covers 18 residues. DNA for the CDR3: TGCGCCAGCAGCCAAGAACCTTTGTCGGGACAGGGAGGAACTGAAGCTTTCTTT. Its protein is CASSQEPLSGQGGTEAFF.

This chain joins TRBV18 and TRBJ1-2, with D perhaps TRBD1 (6 bases). Trimming took 3 bases from V and 7 from J, leaving 15 bases between them. The CDR3 has 14 residues. The V gene's germline CDR1 is KGHSH and CDR2 LQKENI. The CDR3, as DNA: TGTGCCAGCTCACCCGGACAGTTGAAATCTGGCTACACCTTC. Translation gives CASSPGQLKSGYTF.

The chain carries TRBV9 and TRBJ2-3; 10 nucleotides match TRBD1. CDR3 size: 20 residues. Germline assignment: CDR1 SGDLS and CDR2 YYNGEE. V lost 1 base to trimming and J lost 3 bases; unmatched junction nucleotides: 17. DNA of the CDR3: TGTGCCAGCAGCGTATCCGGGACAGGGGCCAGGATAGTTGGTACAGATACGCAGTATTTT. Translated: CASSVSGTGARIVGTDTQYF.

CDR3 bases: TGTGCCAGCAGCTTTGCCCTGACGAGACACTCCTACAATGAGCAGTTCTTC. Amino acid sequence: CASSFALTRHSYNEQFF. The gene calls are TRBV7-9 and TRBJ2-1; no clear D gene. V dropped 3 bases and J dropped 0 bases, with 15 bases sitting between them. CDR1 and CDR2 from the germline V gene are SEHNR and FQNEAQ (reference sequence). The CDR3 contains 17 residues.

The rearrangement uses TRBV25-1 and TRBJ1-5; maybe TRBD1 (5 bases). V was shortened by 6 bases and J by 3 bases, with 15 bases between the two germline ends. The CDR3 consists of 15 residues. Germline CDR1 is MGHDK and CDR2 is SYGVNS. In nucleotides, the CDR3 is TGTGCCAGCAGCCCTCGGGGGAAAGACAATCAGCCCCAGCATTTT. It yields the protein CASSPRGKDNQPQHF.

The chain is built from TRBV2 and TRBJ2-1; 10 nucleotides line up with TRBD2. CDR1 and CDR2 from the germline V gene are SNHLY and FYNNEI. After removal of 2 bases from V and 6 bases from J, the junction contained 1 base not matched to a gene. The length of the CDR3 is 14 residues. The CDR3 sequence is CASSEWTSGNEQFF. CDR3 nucleotide sequence: TGTGCCAGCAGTGAATGGACTAGCGGCAATGAGCAGTTCTTC.

J is TRBJ2-5 and V is TRBV6-5, with 9 bases lining up with TRBD1. V lost 6 bases and J lost 4; bases outside the gene matches: 6. This CDR3 is 14 amino acids long. Germline V gene sequence: CDR1 MNHEY, CDR2 SVGAGI. The CDR3: CASRRDRARETQYF. The DNA of the CDR3 is TGTGCCAGCAGGCGGGACAGGGCCCGAGAGACCCAGTACTTC.

V gene TRBV6-1 combines with J gene TRBJ2-3; D unclear. CDR1 is MNHNS and CDR2 is SASEGT in the germline V gene. This CDR3 has 14 amino acids. The V end was cut by 3 bases, the J end by 7 bases, with 14 bases between. CDR3 DNA: TGTGCCAGCAGTGATCCTGGATGGACGAATACGCAGTATTTT. Translated: CASSDPGWTNTQYF.

The rearrangement uses TRBV2 and TRBJ1-2, with no clear D. This CDR3 comprises 13 residues. Germline lookup yields CDR1 SNHLY and CDR2 FYNNEI. V lost 4 bases, J lost 0 bases, and 6 bases lay in between. The DNA for the CDR3 is TGTGCCAGCAGTGTTCAGCCTAACTATGGCTACACCTTC. Its translation: CASSVQPNYGYTF.

The gene calls are TRBV19 and TRBJ2-7; unclear D gene. The CDR3 runs 15 residues. Trimming took off 11 bases at V and 0 bases at J, with 20 bases between the two ends. Looked up from germline, CDR1 is LNHDA and CDR2 is SQIVND (reference sequence). The CDR3, as DNA: TGTGCCGTGCCACTGAGAGTTCTACTCTCCTACGAGCAGTACTTC. This sequence encodes CAVPLRVLLSYEQYF.